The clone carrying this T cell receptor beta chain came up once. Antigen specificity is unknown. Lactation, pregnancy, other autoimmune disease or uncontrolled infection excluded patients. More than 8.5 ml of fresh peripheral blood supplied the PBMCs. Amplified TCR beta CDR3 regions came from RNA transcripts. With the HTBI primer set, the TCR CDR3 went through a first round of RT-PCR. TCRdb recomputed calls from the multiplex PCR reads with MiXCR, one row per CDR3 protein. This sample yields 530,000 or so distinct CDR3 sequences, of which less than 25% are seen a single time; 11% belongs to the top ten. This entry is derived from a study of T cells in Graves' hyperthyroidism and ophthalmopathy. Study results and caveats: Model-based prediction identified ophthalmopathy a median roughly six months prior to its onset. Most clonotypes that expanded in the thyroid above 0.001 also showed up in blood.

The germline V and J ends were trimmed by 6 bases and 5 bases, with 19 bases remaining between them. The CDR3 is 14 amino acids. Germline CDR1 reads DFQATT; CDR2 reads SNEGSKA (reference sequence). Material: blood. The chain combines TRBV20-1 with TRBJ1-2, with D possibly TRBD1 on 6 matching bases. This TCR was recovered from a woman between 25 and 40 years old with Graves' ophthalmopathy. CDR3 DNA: TGCAGTGCAGACGCGGGGGGCTTTGGATATGGCTACACCTTC. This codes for CSADAGGFGYGYTF.